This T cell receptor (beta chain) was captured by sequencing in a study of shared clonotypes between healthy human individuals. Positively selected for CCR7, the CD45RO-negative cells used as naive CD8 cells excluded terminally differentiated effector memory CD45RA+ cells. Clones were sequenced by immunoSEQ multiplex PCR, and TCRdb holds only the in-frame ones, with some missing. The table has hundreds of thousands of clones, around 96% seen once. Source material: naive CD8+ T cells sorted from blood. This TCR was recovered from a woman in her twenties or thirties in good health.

CDR3 sequence (DNA): TGTGCCAGCAGTTACTCACCATACACCGGGGAGCTGTTTTTT. Translating gives CASSYSPYTGELFF. The V call is TRBV6-5, the J call TRBJ2-2; D is uncertain. Looked up from germline, CDR1 is MNHEY and CDR2 is SVGAGI. V was shortened by 0 bases and J by 3 bases, with 5 bases between the two germline ends. This CDR3 is built from 14 residues.